The rows below give T cell receptor beta chains drawn from one sample of a study of blood T cell repertoires in COVID-19. The data were produced by immunoSEQ multiplex PCR, yet TCRdb's version contains in-frame clones alone and is incomplete. The table records 60,000 to 75,000 clones, roughly 91% of them present only once. Sequences were obtained from peripheral blood. The receptors were gathered from a man aged 45-65 years with active COVID-19. The CDR3 runs from the conserved cysteine through the conserved F or W. D genes are given only for firm matches. The size entry is marked missing in some rows and otherwise reads once, few, many or a size class.

cdr3_nt cdr3_aa j_call clone_size d_call v_call
TGTGCCAGCAGTGCTGGGACTAGCGGGAGTGGTGAGACCCAGTACTTC CASSAGTSGSGETQYF TRBJ2-5 . TRBD2 TRBV2
TGTGCCAGCAGCTTACAGGGGGCTGGAGATACGCAGTATTTT CASSLQGAGDTQYF TRBJ2-3 once TRBD1 TRBV7-9
TGTGCCTGGAGGTTACAGGGATCCCCCACAGATACGCAGTATTTT CAWRLQGSPTDTQYF TRBJ2-3 . . TRBV30
TGTGCCAGCTCACTGACCGGAACAGGGGATGGCGGGACCCAGTACTTC CASSLTGTGDGGTQYF TRBJ2-5 . TRBD1 TRBV18
TGTGCCAGCAGCTACCCCCGGAGGGAGTCCGAGCAGTACTTC CASSYPRRESEQYF TRBJ2-7 . . TRBV11-2
TGTGCCAGCAGTTTGCTCAGGGGGCCGCACACCTACGAGCAGTACTTC CASSLLRGPHTYEQYF TRBJ2-7 . TRBD1 TRBV27
TGTGCCAGCAGCTTAAGCGGCTATGGCTACACCTTC CASSLSGYGYTF TRBJ1-2 . . TRBV11-2
TGTGCCAGCAGTTACTCGACCGGGGAGACTGAAGCTTTCTTT CASSYSTGETEAFF TRBJ1-1 . . TRBV6-5
TGTGCCAGCAGGGCGGGACTTGGGGAGACCCAGTACTTC CASRAGLGETQYF TRBJ2-5 . . TRBV28
TGTGCCAGCAGCCCTAAGACTAGCCGGTTGGTCAAAAACATTCAGTACTTC CASSPKTSRLVKNIQYF TRBJ2-4 . TRBD2 TRBV3-1/TRBV3-2
TGTGCCAGCAGCCCTTGGACTAGCGGGAGTCCCAGTGTCAATGAGCAGTTCTTC CASSPWTSGSPSVNEQFF TRBJ2-1 once TRBD2 TRBV9
TGTGCCACCAGTGACTATGGGACTAGCGGGACCTACGAGCAGTACTTC CATSDYGTSGTYEQYF TRBJ2-7 . TRBD2 TRBV24-1
TGTGCCAGTAGTATAGCCATCAACACGCGAGGTCAACGACAGGGCGTCGGGCAGTACTTC CASSIAINTRGQRQGVGQYF TRBJ2-7 . TRBD1 TRBV19
TGTGCCAGCAGTGATTCGGGACAGGGGGCGATGAACACTGAAGCTTTCTTT CASSDSGQGAMNTEAFF TRBJ1-1 . TRBD1 TRBV6-1
TGTGCCAGTATCCGGACAGGAGAGAACTATGGCTACACCTTC CASIRTGENYGYTF TRBJ1-2 . TRBD1 TRBV19
TGTGCCATCAGTCAACAGGGCTGGGAGACCCAGTACTTC CAISQQGWETQYF TRBJ2-5 . . TRBV10-3
TGTGCCAGCAGCCCCCGAGCGGGAGGGCAGTCCTACAATGAGCAGTTCTTC CASSPRAGGQSYNEQFF TRBJ2-1 once TRBD2 TRBV9
TGTGCCAGCAGCACCAGAGAAGAGGTGGGAGATCATGAGAAAGAGACCCAGTACTTC CASSTREEVGDHEKETQYF TRBJ2-5 once . TRBV9
TGTGCCAGCAGCTTGACAGGGGCCTCTGGAAACACCATATATTTT CASSLTGASGNTIYF TRBJ1-3 . TRBD1 TRBV5-6
TGCGCCAGCAGCCCCCAGGGGCTGGACGAGCAGTACTTC CASSPQGLDEQYF TRBJ2-7 . . TRBV5-1
TGTGCCAGCAGCGAAACCCAACCGGGAACTGAAGCTTTCTTT CASSETQPGTEAFF TRBJ1-1 . . TRBV28
TGTGCTAGTGGTTCCGACAGGGGCGGCGAGCAGTACTTC CASGSDRGGEQYF TRBJ2-7 . TRBD1 TRBV12-5
TGTGCCAGCAGCTTGGCGCGGGACTATGGCTACACCTTC CASSLARDYGYTF TRBJ1-2 . . TRBV5-5
TGTGCCAGTAGCCCCTTCCCCGCCACAAACTATGGCTACACCTTC CASSPFPATNYGYTF TRBJ1-2 few . TRBV19
TGCGCCAGCAGCCAGGGGCGCACCTACAATGAGCAGTTCTTC CASSQGRTYNEQFF TRBJ2-1 . . TRBV4-1
TGCGCCAGCAGCCAAGCCCCGGGACTGGGTGGCTACACCTTC CASSQAPGLGGYTF TRBJ1-2 . . TRBV4-1
TGCGCCAGCAGCTCAGGCAGCGGTAATAGGGTTTACGAGCAGTACTTC CASSSGSGNRVYEQYF TRBJ2-7 . . TRBV5-1
TGTGCCAGCAGCCTTGTTTCGGTTACTGAAGCTTTCTTT CASSLVSVTEAFF TRBJ1-1 . . TRBV5-6
TGTGCCAGCAGCTTAGGGGCTCCGTCTGAGCAGTTCTTC CASSLGAPSEQFF TRBJ2-1 . . TRBV11-3
TGTGCCAGCAGCTTAGATCAGGGGTTCCGAGAGCAGTACTTC CASSLDQGFREQYF TRBJ2-7 . . TRBV5-4
TGTGCCAGTAGTATAGACTCTCCGGGACAGGGGCCCGGTAGCAATCAGCCCCAGCATTTT CASSIDSPGQGPGSNQPQHF TRBJ1-5 . TRBD1 TRBV19
TGTGCCAGCAGCGCCGCTTCCCTAGCGGGAGGGTGGGTTGAGCAGTTCTTC CASSAASLAGGWVEQFF TRBJ2-1 . TRBD2 TRBV9
TGCAGTGCCACAGGGGTGTATGGCTACACCTTC CSATGVYGYTF TRBJ1-2 . TRBD1 TRBV20-1
TGTGCCAGCAGTGTGGGACTAGCGGGAGTGGGCGAGCAGTACTTC CASSVGLAGVGEQYF TRBJ2-7 few TRBD2 TRBV2
TGCAGCGCAGAGGACAGTGGGAACTACTACGAGCAGTACTTC CSAEDSGNYYEQYF TRBJ2-7 . . TRBV29-1
TGCGCCAGCAGCACTCCCGACAGCCAAGAGACCCAGTACTTC CASSTPDSQETQYF TRBJ2-5 . . TRBV5-1
TGTGCCAGCAGCTTAGCAGGGACAGGGGTTGTCTATGGCTACACCTTC CASSLAGTGVVYGYTF TRBJ1-2 . TRBD1 TRBV7-2
TGTGCCAGCAGCTGGACAGGGGGGAACACCGGGGAGCTGTTTTTT CASSWTGGNTGELFF TRBJ2-2 . TRBD1 TRBV7-2
TGTGCCAGCAGGGCGGCGGGAGGATGGTACGAGCAGTACTTC CASRAAGGWYEQYF TRBJ2-7 . TRBD2 TRBV27
TGTGCCAGCAGTTTATCTAGCGGGGTACGTGAGCAGTTCTTC CASSLSSGVREQFF TRBJ2-1 . TRBD2 TRBV28
TGCGCCAGCAGCTTGGCCGGGACAGGGGGCGCAGGGCAGTACTTC CASSLAGTGGAGQYF TRBJ2-7 few TRBD1 TRBV5-1
TGTGCCAGCAGCCCCGCCCCGGGACAGGGTAGGGAGACCCAGTACTTC CASSPAPGQGRETQYF TRBJ2-5 . TRBD1 TRBV25-1
TGTGCCACCAGTGACCACGGGACAGGGCAAGAGACCCAGTACTTC CATSDHGTGQETQYF TRBJ2-5 . TRBD1 TRBV24-1
TGTGCCAGCAGCCCCCGGGGGGCCTCGGATTCACCCCTCCACTTT CASSPRGASDSPLHF TRBJ1-6 . . TRBV3-1/TRBV3-2
TGTGCCAGCTCACCCGAGACTAGCGAGACTTACAATGAGCAGTTCTTC CASSPETSETYNEQFF TRBJ2-1 . TRBD2 TRBV18
TGTGCCAGCAGTGAGTATCAGGGCGTCTATGGCTACACCTTC CASSEYQGVYGYTF TRBJ1-2 . . TRBV6-1
TGTGCCAGCAGCGTAGGACAGGGCCGATACAATGAGCAGTTCTTC CASSVGQGRYNEQFF TRBJ2-1 . TRBD1 TRBV9
TGTGCCAGCAGTTTGGAGGTAGATCAGCCCCAGCATTTT CASSLEVDQPQHF TRBJ1-5 . . TRBV12-3/TRBV12-4
TGTGCCAGCAGTTTCCCCCGGGACAGGGGTTCGGGGGGGGAGCAGTACTTC CASSFPRDRGSGGEQYF TRBJ2-7 once TRBD1 TRBV27